Here is one T cell receptor (beta chain) with its context. This sample was taken from a study of blood T cell repertoires in COVID-19. Study-wide background: The United States, Italy and Spain were the sources of the acute and convalescent COVID-19 samples. PBMCs, B-cell-depleted T cells, or T cells were the source of the cDNA or gDNA that made up the material.

The germline V gene has CDR1 LNHDA and CDR2 SQIVND (reference sequence). The CDR3 extends over 15 amino acids. The V segment lost 3 bases and the J segment 2 bases; nucleotides outside the gene matches: 5. Original processing notes: Amplification of reference gene primers was used by the study to estimate nucleated cell counts. Some clones are missing from TCRdb's copy, which holds only in-frame ones; the method was immunoSEQ multiplex PCR. V and J calls and clone size are copied from that table; D and trimming were computed from the DNA. The sample carries some 48,000 clones, roughly nine tenths recorded once.

The clonotype was recovered from a woman older than 75 with acute or convalescent COVID-19. The chain is built from TRBV19 and TRBJ2-5, with 8 positions matching TRBD2. The sequenced sample consisted of peripheral blood. In DNA, the CDR3 is TGTGCCAGTAGTATTTTTAGCGGGACTCAAGAGACCCAGTACTTC. Its translation is CASSIFSGTQETQYF. The full variable domain, with the rest looked up from reference TRBV19 and TRBJ2-5, is DGGITQSPKYLFRKEGQNVTLSCEQNLNHDAMYWYRQDPGQGLRLIYYSQIVNDFQKGDIAEGYSVSREKKESFPLTVTSAQKNPTAFYLCASSIFSGTQETQYFGPGTRLLVL.